Many counts were recorded for the clone carrying this T cell receptor beta chain. This sample was included in a study of T-cell reconstitution after alpha-beta-depleted transplantation in children. Using unique molecular identifiers, the investigators prepared the TCRbeta library. MiXCR was run by TCRdb on the PCR reads, yielding one entry per CDR3 protein. The sample yields 900,000 or so distinct CDR3 sequences, roughly 15% seen once. The CDR3 length is 14 residues. Germline CDR1 KGHSH, CDR2 LQKENI. Deletions cut 0 bases from V and 1 base from J, with 7 bases between. The sequence came from a male patient aged 10 to 17 who had a stem cell transplant for acute lymphoblastic leukemia, so the T cells may come from the graft donor. The J gene is TRBJ2-7, the V gene TRBV18; no clear D. This sample comprised PBMCs, mostly from graft donor cells, obtained 360 days after TCRalphabeta/CD19-depleted stem cell transplant. The CDR3 loop reads CASSPPPSSYEQYF. The CDR3 DNA reads TGTGCCAGCTCACCACCCCCATCATCCTACGAGCAGTACTTC.